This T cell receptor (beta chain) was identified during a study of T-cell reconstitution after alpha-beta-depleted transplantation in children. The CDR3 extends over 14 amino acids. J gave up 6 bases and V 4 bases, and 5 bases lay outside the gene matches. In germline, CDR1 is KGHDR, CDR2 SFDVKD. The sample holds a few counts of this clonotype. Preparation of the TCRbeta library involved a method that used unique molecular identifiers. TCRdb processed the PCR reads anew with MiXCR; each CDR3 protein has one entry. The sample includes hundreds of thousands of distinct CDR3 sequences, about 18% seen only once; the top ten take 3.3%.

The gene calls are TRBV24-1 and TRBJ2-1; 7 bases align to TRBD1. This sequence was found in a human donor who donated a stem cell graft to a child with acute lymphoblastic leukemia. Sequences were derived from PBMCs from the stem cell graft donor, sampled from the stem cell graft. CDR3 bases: TGTGCCACCAGTGAGACAGGGATGGGCAATGAGCAGTTCTTC. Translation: CATSETGMGNEQFF.